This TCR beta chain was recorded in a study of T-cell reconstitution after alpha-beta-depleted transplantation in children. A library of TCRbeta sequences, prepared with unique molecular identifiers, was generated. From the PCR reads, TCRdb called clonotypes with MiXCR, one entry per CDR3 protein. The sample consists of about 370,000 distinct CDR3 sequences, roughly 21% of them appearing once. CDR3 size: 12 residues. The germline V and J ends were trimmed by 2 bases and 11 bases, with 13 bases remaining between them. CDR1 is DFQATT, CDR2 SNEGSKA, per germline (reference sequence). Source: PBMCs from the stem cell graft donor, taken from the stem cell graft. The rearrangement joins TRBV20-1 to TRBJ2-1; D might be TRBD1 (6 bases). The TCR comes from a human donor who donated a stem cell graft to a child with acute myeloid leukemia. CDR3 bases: TGCAGTGCTAGATCGGTCGGACAGAAGCAGTTCTTC. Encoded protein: CSARSVGQKQFF.